One sample yielded the 19 T cell receptor beta chains listed below, sequenced in a study of cytomegalovirus exposure and HLA in healthy donors. PCR used 60 Vbeta primers and 13 Jbeta primers. Only in-frame clones appear in the TCRdb table, and some are missing; sequencing was by immunoSEQ multiplex PCR. The repertoire has 100,000 or so clones, about 68% of them found once; the top ten carry around 14%. The sample comprised PBMCs. The source of these receptors is a male donor in good health and CMV-seropositive.

The J gene is TRBJ2-5, the V gene TRBV11-3; 11 bases align to TRBD1. Germline CDR1 is SGHNT and CDR2 is YENEEA. The CDR3 has 15 residues. With V trimmed by 3 bases and J by 4 bases, 4 bases remained unmatched. The CDR3 DNA is TGTGCCAGCAGCTTTACGGGACAGGGGGTAGAGACCCAGTACTTC. Its translation is CASSFTGQGVETQYF.

This clone was recorded a few times. V usage is TRBV7-9 and J usage is TRBJ2-3; 9 bases align to TRBD2. CDR1 SEHNR and CDR2 FQNEAQ come from the germline V gene (reference sequence). The V and J ends lost 5 bases and 2 bases, in that order; junction bases with no gene match: 5. The CDR3 is 15 residues long. The CDR3 loop reads CASSHSGGDTDTQYF. The CDR3 nucleotides read TGTGCCAGCAGCCATAGCGGGGGAGACACAGATACGCAGTATTTT.

The rearrangement links TRBV29-1 to TRBJ1-1; D gene uncertain. Trimming stripped 6 bases from V and 3 bases from J, with 8 bases between. This CDR3 contains 11 residues. CDR1 and CDR2 from the germline V gene are SQVTM and ANQGSEA. In DNA, the CDR3 is TGCAGCGTCGGTAAAGACACTGAAGCTTTCTTT. Translation gives CSVGKDTEAFF.

The rearrangement links TRBV5-1 to TRBJ2-2, with TRBD2 matching 7 bases. After removal of 5 bases from V and 6 bases from J, the junction contained 16 bases not matched to a gene. The CDR3 contains 17 residues. The germline gives CDR1 SGHRS, CDR2 YFSETQ. The CDR3 DNA sequence: TGCGCCAGCAGTATTCAAGGGGTTAGGGACTACGCCGGGGAGCTGTTTTTT. Protein sequence: CASSIQGVRDYAGELFF.

The chain couples TRBV30 to TRBJ1-5, with D possibly matching TRBD1 (5 bases). Looked up from germline, CDR1 is GTSNPN and CDR2 is SVGIG (reference sequence). The CDR3 sequence is 12 residues long. Trimming took 4 bases from V and 6 from J, leaving 10 bases between them. CDR3 DNA sequence: TGTGCCTGGAAAGGGGATGCTCAGCCCCAGCATTTT. This translates into CAWKGDAQPQHF.

This clone was observed once. The rearrangement uses TRBV19 and TRBJ1-2; 7 bases match TRBD1. Germline CDR1 reads LNHDA; CDR2 reads SQIVND (reference sequence). V dropped 10 bases and J dropped 4; count of bases not matched to a gene: 12. The CDR3 consists of 14 residues. CDR3 protein: CATGQVAPSYGYTF. Here the CDR3 DNA reads TGTGCCACCGGACAGGTAGCCCCTTCCTATGGCTACACCTTC.

The chain is built from TRBV10-3 and TRBJ2-5, with D perhaps TRBD2 (6 bases). Germline CDR1 reads ENHRY; CDR2 reads SYGVKD. Trimming removed 4 bases at V and 5 bases at J, with 17 bases between. The CDR3 extends over 15 amino acids. The CDR3 bases are TGTGCCATCAGTGCGATTACTAGCCTGGGGGAGACCCAGTACTTC. Its translation: CAISAITSLGETQYF.

The V and J genes are TRBV7-2 and TRBJ1-1; D possibly corresponds to TRBD1 (5 bases). This CDR3 is 15 amino acids long. Trimming left V 1 base short and J 0 bases short, with 9 bases between. Germline values: CDR1 SGHTA, CDR2 FQGNSA. This CDR3 reads CASSLGPGMNTEAFF. The CDR3 bases are TGTGCCAGCAGCTTAGGCCCAGGGATGAACACTGAAGCTTTCTTT.

The chain couples TRBV7-2 to TRBJ1-1; D remains ambiguous. Germline CDR1 SGHTA, CDR2 FQGNSA. The CDR3 extends over 13 amino acids. V lost 1 base and J lost 3, with 6 bases in between. Here the CDR3 reads CASSLDSDTEAFF. CDR3 sequence (DNA): TGTGCCAGCAGCTTAGATTCGGACACTGAAGCTTTCTTT.

This chain joins TRBV16 and TRBJ1-1, with TRBD1 matching over 7 bases. Trimming at V came to 3 bases and at J to 1 base, leaving 5 bases not matched to a gene. The CDR3 loop spans 15 amino acids. Germline V gene sequence: CDR1 KGHSY, CDR2 FQNENV. The CDR3 bases are TGTGCCAGCAGCCACCCTGACAGGGCGAACACTGAAGCTTTCTTT. Translation gives CASSHPDRANTEAFF.

This chain joins TRBV6-5 and TRBJ2-5, with 12 bases that match TRBD2. V shed 6 bases and J 0 bases; nucleotides not matched to a gene: 2. The CDR3 contains 15 residues. CDR1 and CDR2 from the germline V gene are MNHEY and SVGAGI. CDR3 amino acids: CASRRTSGDQETQYF. CDR3 DNA: TGTGCCAGCAGGAGGACTAGCGGGGACCAAGAGACCCAGTACTTC.

Only a few counts were recorded for this clone. The chain joins TRBV7-8 to TRBJ1-5, with 12 bases identical to TRBD1. Germline lookup yields CDR1 SGHVS and CDR2 FQNEAQ. The CDR3 totals 16 residues. V was clipped by 5 bases and J by 3 bases; unmatched bases: 5. The CDR3 loop is CASSRDRGRVNQPQHF. The CDR3 DNA is TGTGCCAGCAGCCGGGACAGGGGGCGCGTCAATCAGCCCCAGCATTTT.

The rearrangement uses TRBV6-1 and TRBJ2-2, with D possibly being TRBD1 (6 bases). V lost 6 bases to trimming and J lost 5 bases, with 13 bases between them. The CDR3 length is 14 residues. Germline CDR1 is MNHNS and CDR2 is SASEGT. Written as DNA, the CDR3 is TGTGCCAGCAGGAAGAACAGGGATACCGGGGAGCTGTTTTTT. Its protein is CASRKNRDTGELFF.

The chain uses TRBV29-1 and TRBJ2-5; TRBD1 matches 8 bases. The V and J ends lost 1 base and 2 bases, in that order; junction bases with no gene match: 6. The CDR3 is 15 residues long. Germline CDR1 and CDR2: SQVTM and ANQGSEA. The CDR3 sequence: CSVEGSRGRQETQYF. Here the CDR3 DNA reads TGCAGCGTTGAAGGTAGCAGGGGGCGGCAAGAGACCCAGTACTTC.

V gene TRBV5-1 combines with J gene TRBJ1-6; no firm D call. The CDR3 has 18 residues. Germline values: CDR1 SGHRS, CDR2 YFSETQ. V lost 0 bases and J lost 8, with 21 bases in between. This CDR3 is CASSLASARQAGDSPLHF. The CDR3, as DNA: TGCGCCAGCAGCTTGGCGTCGGCCAGGCAAGCGGGCGATTCACCCCTCCACTTT.

This clone was detected a few times. V is TRBV7-8 and J is TRBJ2-5, with D hard to call. Per germline, CDR1 SGHVS and CDR2 FQNEAQ. The CDR3 length is 15 residues. Trimming pared 0 bases from V and 0 bases from J, leaving 8 bases between. The CDR3 DNA sequence: TGTGCCAGCAGCTTAGCGGCGGTCTACCAAGAGACCCAGTACTTC. Translating it yields CASSLAAVYQETQYF.

The J gene is TRBJ1-4, the V gene TRBV11-3; D remains ambiguous. The CDR3 spans 19 residues. V was shortened by 6 bases and J by 6 bases, with 29 bases between the two germline ends. Germline V gene data show CDR1 as SGHNT and CDR2 as YENEEA. The CDR3 here is CASSPGTVLTSRVYEKLFF. The CDR3 DNA reads TGTGCCAGCAGTCCTGGCACGGTCTTGACTTCGAGGGTTTATGAAAAACTGTTTTTT.

This chain joins TRBV5-1 and TRBJ2-5; D gene ambiguous. This CDR3 region has 16 residues. V shed 3 bases and J shed 2 bases, with 17 bases lying between them. The germline gives CDR1 SGHRS, CDR2 YFSETQ. The CDR3 reads CASSSSPDLVQETQYF. CDR3 nucleotides: TGCGCCAGCAGCTCCTCCCCCGATCTAGTGCAAGAGACCCAGTACTTC.

The rearrangement links TRBV29-1 to TRBJ2-6; a weak D match, TRBD2 (5 bases). V was shortened by 4 bases and J by 1 base, with 17 bases between the two germline ends. This CDR3 has 17 amino acids. Germline V gene data show CDR1 as SQVTM and CDR2 as ANQGSEA. CDR3 region: CSVADGLPVSGANVLTF. CDR3 coding DNA: TGCAGCGTTGCTGACGGACTCCCAGTATCTGGGGCCAACGTCCTGACTTTC.